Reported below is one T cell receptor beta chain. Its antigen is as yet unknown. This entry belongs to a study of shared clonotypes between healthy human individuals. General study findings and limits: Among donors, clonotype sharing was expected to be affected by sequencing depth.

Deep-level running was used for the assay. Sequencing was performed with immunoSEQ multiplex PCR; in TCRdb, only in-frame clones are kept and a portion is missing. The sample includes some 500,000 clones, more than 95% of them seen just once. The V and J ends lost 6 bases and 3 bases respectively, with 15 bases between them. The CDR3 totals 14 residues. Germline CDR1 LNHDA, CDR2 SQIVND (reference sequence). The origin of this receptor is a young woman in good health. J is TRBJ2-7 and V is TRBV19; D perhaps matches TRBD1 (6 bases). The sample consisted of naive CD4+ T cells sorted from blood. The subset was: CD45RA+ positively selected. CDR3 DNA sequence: TGTGCCAGTAGCTTTGGGGGCATTGTCTACGAGCAGTACTTC. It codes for CASSFGGIVYEQYF. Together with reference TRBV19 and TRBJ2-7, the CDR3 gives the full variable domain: DGGITQSPKYLFRKEGQNVTLSCEQNLNHDAMYWYRQDPGQGLRLIYYSQIVNDFQKGDIAEGYSVSREKKESFPLTVTSAQKNPTAFYLCASSFGGIVYEQYFGPGTRLTVT.